Listed below are T cell receptor beta chains from one sample, sequenced in a study of control samples from healthy donors and cancer patients. This table comes from immunoSEQ multiplex PCR, and its TCRdb copy is limited to in-frame clones, with some not included. The data show about 28,000 clones, 79% seen once. What was sequenced was PBMCs. These receptors were collected from a man aged 60-69 years with head and neck cancer. Each CDR3 is given with its conserved first and last residue. The D gene is left open where the match is weak.

CDR3 length: 17
D gene: NA
V gene: TRBV12-5
J gene: TRBJ2-1
CDR3 protein: CASGLVLGRGSYNEQFF

CDR3 length: 12
D gene: NA
V gene: TRBV12-3/TRBV12-4
J gene: TRBJ2-7
CDR3 protein: CASSLTTYEQYF

CDR3 length: 14
D gene: NA
V gene: TRBV7-9
J gene: TRBJ2-1
CDR3 protein: CASSLVIQGAEQFF

CDR3 length: 15
D gene: NA
V gene: TRBV27
J gene: TRBJ1-1
CDR3 protein: CASSFRGRARSEAFF

CDR3 length: 14
D gene: TRBD1
V gene: TRBV30
J gene: TRBJ2-1
CDR3 protein: CAWTQGVTYNEQFF

CDR3 length: 13
D gene: NA
V gene: TRBV5-1
J gene: TRBJ1-2
CDR3 protein: CASSFLLDYGYTF

CDR3 length: 15
D gene: TRBD1
V gene: TRBV7-6
J gene: TRBJ1-3
CDR3 protein: CASTDRVNSGNTIYF

CDR3 length: 15
D gene: TRBD2
V gene: TRBV5-6
J gene: TRBJ2-7
CDR3 protein: CASSFQTSGRREQYF

CDR3 length: 13
D gene: NA
V gene: TRBV9
J gene: TRBJ2-7
CDR3 protein: CASSGPSSYEQYF

CDR3 length: 15
D gene: TRBD2
V gene: TRBV6-6
J gene: TRBJ2-7
CDR3 protein: CASTQGGSGRVEQYF

CDR3 length: 15
D gene: NA
V gene: TRBV7-3
J gene: TRBJ2-1
CDR3 protein: CASSADSILNNEQFF

CDR3 length: 14
D gene: NA
V gene: TRBV4-3
J gene: TRBJ2-6
CDR3 protein: CASSLGFGANVLTF

CDR3 length: 11
D gene: NA
V gene: TRBV21-1
J gene: TRBJ1-2
CDR3 protein: CASSKDYGYTF

CDR3 length: 16
D gene: NA
V gene: TRBV28
J gene: TRBJ2-6
CDR3 protein: CASSLLRSSGANVLTF

CDR3 length: 16
D gene: TRBD1
V gene: TRBV5-1
J gene: TRBJ1-4
CDR3 protein: CASSPPLQGADEKLFF

CDR3 length: 15
D gene: TRBD2
V gene: TRBV28
J gene: TRBJ2-2
CDR3 protein: CASSWTSGFTGELFF